This TCR beta chain is from a study of vaccination effects on CD4 cells after COVID-19. General study findings and limits: Only a few convalescent patients and no early post-infection timepoints featured in the study.

Sequencing was preceded by expansion of antigen-specific CD4+ T cells with viral peptide pools in the ViraFEST assay. Having been cultured for around nine days, the cells underwent CD4+ T cell isolation. Either the mRNA-1273 or the BNT162b2 vaccine was given to participants as two doses. Days 3 and 7 saw half the medium replaced with IL-2 medium. Assay: immunoSEQ multiplex PCR; the TCRdb copy retains only in-frame clones and omits some. The table lists roughly 70,000 clones, around 70% of them singletons. A word on this clone: The antigen remains undetermined.

The receptor comes from a human donor who received a COVID-19 vaccine. The sample was CD4+ T cells from PBMCs cultured with HCoV-229E spike peptides, taken after COVID-19 vaccination.

CDR3 in DNA: TGTGCCAGCAGCCCTTGGACAGGGGGCTCGAGGGATGGCTACACCTTC. The encoded protein is CASSPWTGGSRDGYTF. The genes are TRBV3-1 (or the pseudogene TRBV3-2) and TRBJ1-2; 11 bases match TRBD1. From germline, CDR1 is LGHDT and CDR2 YNNKEL (reference sequence). Trimming at V came to 4 bases and at J to 6 bases, leaving 10 bases not matched to a gene. CDR3 length equals 16 residues.